This T cell receptor (beta chain) was captured in a study of blood T cell repertoires in COVID-19. For the study at large: The samples span acute and convalescent COVID-19 from the United States, Italy and Spain.

V was shortened by 1 base and J by 7 bases, with 8 bases between the two germline ends. The CDR3 has 14 amino acids. Germline V CDR1 and CDR2: LGHNT, FRNRAP. Original analysis: Amplification with reference gene primers provided the estimates of nucleated cell counts. TCRdb's copy holds only in-frame clones and misses some; the assay was immunoSEQ multiplex PCR. V, J and clone size derive from that table, while D and trimming were established from the DNA sequence. This sample has roughly 11,000 clones, with roughly 85% found just once. This receptor was obtained from a human donor in a cohort sampled during active COVID-19. Material: peripheral blood. The V call is TRBV12-5, the J call TRBJ1-6, with a tentative D call TRBD1 (6 bases). The CDR3 DNA sequence: TGTGCTAGTGGTTTGGGGACAGCCAATTCACCCCTCCACTTT. Translation gives CASGLGTANSPLHF.